This T cell receptor (beta chain) originates from a study of blood T cell repertoires in COVID-19. On the study more broadly: Some COVID-19 samples were acute and others convalescent; all came from the United States, Italy and Spain.

Only in-frame clones appear in the TCRdb table, and some are missing; sequencing was by immunoSEQ multiplex PCR. Among some 120,000 clones listed, approximately 83% were seen once. Sequencing used peripheral blood. The receptor was derived from a woman between 45 and 60 years old with acute or convalescent COVID-19.

This CDR3 reads CASSFGGNTEAFF. DNA of the CDR3: TGTGCCAGCAGTTTTGGAGGGAACACTGAAGCTTTCTTT. The gene calls are TRBV27 and TRBJ1-1; D gene ambiguous. Trimming removed 3 bases at V and 1 base at J, with 6 bases between. CDR3 length: 13 amino acids. Germline-derived CDR1 and CDR2 are MNHEY and SMNVEV (reference sequence).